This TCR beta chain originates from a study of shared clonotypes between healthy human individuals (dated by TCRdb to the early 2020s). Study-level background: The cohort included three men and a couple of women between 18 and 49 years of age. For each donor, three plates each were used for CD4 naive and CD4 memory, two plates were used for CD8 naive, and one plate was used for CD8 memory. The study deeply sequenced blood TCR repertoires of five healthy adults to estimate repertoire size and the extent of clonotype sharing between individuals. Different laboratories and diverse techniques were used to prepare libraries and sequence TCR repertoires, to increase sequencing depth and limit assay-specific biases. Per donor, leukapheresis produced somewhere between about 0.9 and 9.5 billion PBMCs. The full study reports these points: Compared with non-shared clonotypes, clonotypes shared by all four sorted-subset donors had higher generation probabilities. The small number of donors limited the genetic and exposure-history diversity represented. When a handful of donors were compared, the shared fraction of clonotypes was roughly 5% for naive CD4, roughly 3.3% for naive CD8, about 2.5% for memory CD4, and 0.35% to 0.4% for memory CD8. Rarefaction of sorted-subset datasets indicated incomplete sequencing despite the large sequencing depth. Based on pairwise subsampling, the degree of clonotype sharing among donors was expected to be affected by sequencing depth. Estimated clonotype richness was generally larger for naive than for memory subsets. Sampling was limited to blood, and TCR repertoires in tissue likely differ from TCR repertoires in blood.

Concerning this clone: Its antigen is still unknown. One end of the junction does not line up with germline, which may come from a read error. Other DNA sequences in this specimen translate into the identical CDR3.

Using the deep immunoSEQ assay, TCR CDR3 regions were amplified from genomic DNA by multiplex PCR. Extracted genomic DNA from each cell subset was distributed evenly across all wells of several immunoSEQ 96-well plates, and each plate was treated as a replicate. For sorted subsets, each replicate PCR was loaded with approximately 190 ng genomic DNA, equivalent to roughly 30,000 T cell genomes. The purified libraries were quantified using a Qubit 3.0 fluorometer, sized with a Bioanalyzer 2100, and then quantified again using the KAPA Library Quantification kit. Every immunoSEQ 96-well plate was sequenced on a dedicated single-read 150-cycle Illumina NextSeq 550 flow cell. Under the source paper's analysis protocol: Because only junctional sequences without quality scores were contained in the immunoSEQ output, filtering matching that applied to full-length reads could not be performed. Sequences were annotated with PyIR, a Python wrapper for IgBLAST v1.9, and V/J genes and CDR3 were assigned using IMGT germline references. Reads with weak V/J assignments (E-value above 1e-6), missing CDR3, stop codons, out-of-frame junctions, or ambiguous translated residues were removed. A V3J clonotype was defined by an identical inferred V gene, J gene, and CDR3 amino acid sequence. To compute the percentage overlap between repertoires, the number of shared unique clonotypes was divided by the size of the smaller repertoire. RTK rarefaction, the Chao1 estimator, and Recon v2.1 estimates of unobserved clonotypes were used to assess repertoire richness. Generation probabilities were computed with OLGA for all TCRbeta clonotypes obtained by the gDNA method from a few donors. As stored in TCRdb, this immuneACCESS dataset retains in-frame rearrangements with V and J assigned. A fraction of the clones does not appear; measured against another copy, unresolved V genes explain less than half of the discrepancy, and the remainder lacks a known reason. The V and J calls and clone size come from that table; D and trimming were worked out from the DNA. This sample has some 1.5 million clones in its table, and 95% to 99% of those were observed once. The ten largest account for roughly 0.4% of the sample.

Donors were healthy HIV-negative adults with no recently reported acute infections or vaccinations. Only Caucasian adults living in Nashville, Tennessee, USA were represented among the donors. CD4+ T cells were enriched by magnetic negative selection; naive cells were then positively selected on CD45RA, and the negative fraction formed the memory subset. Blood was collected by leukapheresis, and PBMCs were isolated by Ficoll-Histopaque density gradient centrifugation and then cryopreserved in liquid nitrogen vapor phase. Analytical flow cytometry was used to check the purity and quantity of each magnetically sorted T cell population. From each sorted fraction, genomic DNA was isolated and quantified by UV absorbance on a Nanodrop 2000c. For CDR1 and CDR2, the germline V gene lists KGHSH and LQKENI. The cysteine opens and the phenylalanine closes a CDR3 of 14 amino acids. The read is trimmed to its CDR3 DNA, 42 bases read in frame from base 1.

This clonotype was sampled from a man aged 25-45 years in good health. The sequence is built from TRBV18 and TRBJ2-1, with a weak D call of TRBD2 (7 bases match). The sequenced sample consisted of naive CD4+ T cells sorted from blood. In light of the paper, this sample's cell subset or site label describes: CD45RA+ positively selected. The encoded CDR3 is CASSPQGGSNEQFF. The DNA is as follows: TGTGCCAGCTCCCCACAGGGCGGGAGCAATGAGCAGTTCTTC.